The clone carrying this TCR beta chain was picked up a small number of times. The CDR3 loop spans 15 amino acids. The V and J ends lost 0 bases and 1 base respectively, with 9 bases between them. Germline V CDR1 and CDR2: LNHDA, SQIVND (reference sequence). The data originate from a study of T cells in Graves' hyperthyroidism and ophthalmopathy. Amplified regions were TCR beta CDR3 sequences from RNA transcripts. With the HTBI primer set, the TCR CDR3 went through a first round of RT-PCR. TCRdb re-called the multiplex PCR reads through MiXCR, storing one row per CDR3 protein. The sample yields under 700,000 distinct CDR3 sequences, over 15% seen once.

Sample: blood. The sequence was obtained from a woman aged 18-29 years with Graves' hyperthyroidism. The rearrangement links TRBV19 to TRBJ1-1; TRBD1 is a possible D gene (5 bases). The CDR3 nucleotides are TGTGCCAGTAGTATAGAGGGGCGGGGGAACACTGAAGCTTTCTTT. The encoded protein is CASSIEGRGNTEAFF.